This is a list of T cell receptor beta chains from one sample in a study of T cells after yellow fever vaccination. TCRdb re-called the 5' RACE reads with MiXCR, one entry per CDR3 protein. The profile covers 500,000 to 650,000 distinct CDR3 sequences, with 9% to 15% appearing a single time and 14% to 15% taken by the ten largest. This specimen consisted of PBMCs, obtained on the day of the yellow fever booster vaccination. These receptors were taken from a young man who received the YFV17D yellow fever vaccine. CDR3s include the opening cysteine and the closing phenylalanine or tryptophan. The order of the fields is D gene, J gene, clone size, V gene, CDR3 DNA, CDR3 protein. A D gene is named only where the DNA matches it firmly. Clone size is shown for a subset of rows, as once, few, many or a class of expanded clone.

d_call: -; j_call: TRBJ1-1; clone_size: -; v_call: TRBV30; cdr3_nt: TGTGCCTGGAGTGTAGGGCTGAACACTGAAGCTTTCTTT; cdr3_aa: CAWSVGLNTEAFF
d_call: TRBD1; j_call: TRBJ2-7; clone_size: many; v_call: TRBV7-6; cdr3_nt: TGTGCCAGCAGCTGGGGGACAGGGCTGGGTTTCGAGCAGTACTTC; cdr3_aa: CASSWGTGLGFEQYF
d_call: -; j_call: TRBJ1-5; clone_size: few; v_call: TRBV30; cdr3_nt: TGTGCCTACCGTCGCCCTGGGGGTGGATTACATTTT; cdr3_aa: CAYRRPGGGLHF
d_call: -; j_call: TRBJ1-2; clone_size: -; v_call: TRBV10-2; cdr3_nt: TGCGCCAGCAGCTACGGGACGGCGAATACTAACTATGGCTACACCTTC; cdr3_aa: CASSYGTANTNYGYTF
d_call: TRBD1; j_call: TRBJ2-5; clone_size: few; v_call: TRBV5-4; cdr3_nt: TGTGCCAGCAGCGTGGGACAGTCAAAAGTTGGCCAGTACTTC; cdr3_aa: CASSVGQSKVGQYF
d_call: -; j_call: TRBJ2-1; clone_size: few; v_call: TRBV29-1; cdr3_nt: TGCAGCGTATTGGGGGCTAGCAATGAGCAGTTCTTC; cdr3_aa: CSVLGASNEQFF
d_call: TRBD1; j_call: TRBJ1-5; clone_size: many; v_call: TRBV2; cdr3_nt: TGTGCCAGCAGTGGGACAGGGGATCAGCCCCAGCATTTT; cdr3_aa: CASSGTGDQPQHF
d_call: -; j_call: TRBJ2-7; clone_size: few; v_call: TRBV21-1; cdr3_nt: TGTGCCAGCAGCAGTGGACTAGCGGGAGTAGCCTCGTACGAGCAGTACTTC; cdr3_aa: CASSSGLAGVASYEQYF
d_call: -; j_call: TRBJ2-3; clone_size: few; v_call: TRBV11-2; cdr3_nt: TGTGCCAGCAGACCATCTAATCCCGGCTCAGATACGCAGTATTTT; cdr3_aa: CASRPSNPGSDTQYF
d_call: -; j_call: TRBJ2-5; clone_size: -; v_call: TRBV16; cdr3_nt: TGTGCCAGCTCCGGAGGCCGGGTGATGGCATCCCAAGAGACCCAGTACTTC; cdr3_aa: CASSGGRVMASQETQYF
d_call: -; j_call: TRBJ1-2; clone_size: many; v_call: TRBV5-1; cdr3_nt: TGCGCCAGCAAAGAGGCGTTCGGGGCCGAGGCTGGCTACACCTTC; cdr3_aa: CASKEAFGAEAGYTF
d_call: -; j_call: TRBJ2-7; clone_size: few; v_call: TRBV10-3; cdr3_nt: TGTGCCATCAGTGGCAGTGGGGACGGAACCTACGAGCAGTACTTC; cdr3_aa: CAISGSGDGTYEQYF
d_call: TRBD2; j_call: TRBJ2-1; clone_size: -; v_call: TRBV5-1; cdr3_nt: TGCGCCAGCAGCTTGGAGCTAGCGGGAGGGCTAAGCTCCTACAATGAGCAGTTCTTC; cdr3_aa: CASSLELAGGLSSYNEQFF
d_call: -; j_call: TRBJ1-5; clone_size: few; v_call: TRBV3-1; cdr3_nt: TGTGCCAGCAGTCCGGGGAGGTATAGCAATCAGCCCCAGCATTTT; cdr3_aa: CASSPGRYSNQPQHF
d_call: -; j_call: TRBJ1-2; clone_size: many; v_call: TRBV28; cdr3_nt: TGTGCCAGCAGTTTTTCGGCTAACTATGGCTACACCTTC; cdr3_aa: CASSFSANYGYTF
d_call: -; j_call: TRBJ2-2; clone_size: -; v_call: TRBV10-1; cdr3_nt: TGCGCCAGCAGTGAGAACCTATTCACCGGGGAGCTGTTTTTT; cdr3_aa: CASSENLFTGELFF
d_call: -; j_call: TRBJ2-3; clone_size: -; v_call: TRBV20-1; cdr3_nt: TGCAGTGCTAATTCTAGAGCAGATACGCAGTATTTT; cdr3_aa: CSANSRADTQYF
d_call: -; j_call: TRBJ2-7; clone_size: few; v_call: TRBV11-2; cdr3_nt: TGTGCCAGCAGCTTATTAAGCGGCGGGGTCACAGTGCGACCCGAGCAGTACTTC; cdr3_aa: CASSLLSGGVTVRPEQYF
d_call: -; j_call: TRBJ2-7; clone_size: -; v_call: TRBV5-1; cdr3_nt: TGCGCCAGCAGCGGGACGCCGATCGCTGCGGGGGAGCAGTACTTC; cdr3_aa: CASSGTPIAAGEQYF
d_call: -; j_call: TRBJ2-1; clone_size: few; v_call: TRBV29-1; cdr3_nt: TGCAGCGTTGGAATAGTGGGGGGCAATGAGCAGTTCTTC; cdr3_aa: CSVGIVGGNEQFF
d_call: -; j_call: TRBJ2-5; clone_size: -; v_call: TRBV5-4; cdr3_nt: TGTGCCAGCAGCCCAGGGATGGTCCAAGAGACCCAGTACTTC; cdr3_aa: CASSPGMVQETQYF
d_call: -; j_call: TRBJ2-5; clone_size: many; v_call: TRBV9; cdr3_nt: TGTGCCAGCAGCGGACGAGAACGCGCGGGGGAGACCCAGTACTTC; cdr3_aa: CASSGRERAGETQYF
d_call: TRBD1; j_call: TRBJ2-3; clone_size: few; v_call: TRBV11-2; cdr3_nt: TGTGCCAGCACCGTCCAGGGGGCAGATACGCAGTATTTT; cdr3_aa: CASTVQGADTQYF
d_call: TRBD2; j_call: TRBJ2-2; clone_size: -; v_call: TRBV20-1; cdr3_nt: TGCTGTGCTAGACCCCGGACTAGCGGCTTGAACACCGGGGAGCTGTTTTTT; cdr3_aa: CCARPRTSGLNTGELFF
d_call: TRBD2; j_call: TRBJ2-5; clone_size: -; v_call: TRBV7-8; cdr3_nt: TGTGCCAGCAGGCGGACTAGCGGGGTGGGGGAGACCCAGTACTTC; cdr3_aa: CASRRTSGVGETQYF
d_call: TRBD2; j_call: TRBJ2-3; clone_size: few; v_call: TRBV29-1; cdr3_nt: TGCAGCGTTGTGGGACTAGCGGGAGAGAGTCCGGATACGCAGTATTTT; cdr3_aa: CSVVGLAGESPDTQYF